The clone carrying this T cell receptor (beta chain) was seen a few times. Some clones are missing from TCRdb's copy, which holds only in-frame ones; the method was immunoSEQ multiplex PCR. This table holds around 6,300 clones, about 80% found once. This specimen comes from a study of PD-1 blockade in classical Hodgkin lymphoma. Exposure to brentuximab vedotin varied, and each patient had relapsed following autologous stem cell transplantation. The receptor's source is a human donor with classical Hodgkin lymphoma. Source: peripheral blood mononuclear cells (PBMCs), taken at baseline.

The CDR3 sequence: CASRHVGLRSQGYDTQYF. The CDR3 region has the DNA TGCGCCAGCAGACACGTGGGGCTCAGGTCCCAAGGGTATGATACGCAGTATTTT. The rearrangement joins TRBV5-1 to TRBJ2-3; D perhaps matches TRBD1 (5 bases). This CDR3 comprises 18 residues. Trimming removed 5 bases at V and 6 bases at J, with 28 bases between. In germline, CDR1 is SGHRS, CDR2 YFSETQ.